A single sample gave rise to the 18 T cell receptor beta chains below, sequenced in a study of blood T cell repertoires in COVID-19. Sequencing was performed with immunoSEQ multiplex PCR; in TCRdb, only in-frame clones are kept and a portion is missing. The repertoire consists of about 220,000 clones, with approximately 86% occurring once and the leading ten covering about 9.4%. The sequenced sample consisted of peripheral blood. The receptors were sampled from a woman between 45 and 60 years old with COVID-19, enrolled during active disease.

In nucleotides, the CDR3 is TGTGCCAGTAGTATATCGGGGGGTCTGGAGCAGTTCTTC. It encodes CASSISGGLEQFF. The J gene is TRBJ2-1, the V gene TRBV19; 7 bases line up with TRBD2. This CDR3 has 13 amino acids. V was clipped by 2 bases and J by 10 bases; unmatched bases: 5. Germline values: CDR1 LNHDA, CDR2 SQIVND (reference sequence).

The gene calls are TRBV28 and TRBJ2-7; 9 bases agree with TRBD1. The V segment lost 4 bases and the J segment 4 bases; nucleotides outside the gene matches: 8. Germline values: CDR1 MDHEN, CDR2 SYDVKM. This CDR3 has 15 residues. This CDR3 reads CASSSQGAITYEQYF. As DNA, the CDR3 is TGTGCCAGCAGTTCACAGGGGGCTATTACGTACGAGCAGTACTTC. The variable domain in full, completed from reference TRBV28 and TRBJ2-7, reads DVKVTQSSRYLVKRTGEKVFLECVQDMDHENMFWYRQDPGLGLRLIYFSYDVKMKEKGDIPEGYSVSREKKERFSLILESASTNQTSMYLCASSSQGAITYEQYFGPGTRLTVT.

The V gene is TRBV9, the J gene TRBJ2-7, with TRBD2 matching 7 bases. Germline trimming cut 0 bases from V and 6 bases from J; bases unmatched to any gene: 9. CDR1 and CDR2 from the germline V gene are SGDLS and YYNGEE. The CDR3 runs to 15 residues. CDR3: CASSVGGGSRGEQYF. CDR3 in DNA: TGTGCCAGCAGCGTAGGTGGCGGGAGTAGAGGCGAGCAGTACTTC.

The chain is built from TRBV19 and TRBJ1-4, with D unclear. Between the trimmed V and J ends, which lost 6 bases and 6 bases, there was a span of 11 bases. Per the germline V gene, CDR1 is LNHDA and CDR2 is SQIVND (reference sequence). This CDR3 is built from 13 residues. CDR3 DNA: TGTGCCAGTAGAGAGAGGGTGGATGAAAAACTGTTTTTT. It encodes CASRERVDEKLFF.

The V call is TRBV19, the J call TRBJ1-2; no clear D. V was clipped by 3 bases and J by 5 bases, with 7 bases between them. Germline-derived CDR1 and CDR2 are LNHDA and SQIVND (reference sequence). The CDR3 contains 12 residues. Here the CDR3 reads CASSINEYGYTF. DNA of the CDR3: TGTGCCAGTAGTATCAATGAGTATGGCTACACCTTC. The full variable domain, rest sourced from reference TRBV19 and TRBJ1-2, is DGGITQSPKYLFRKEGQNVTLSCEQNLNHDAMYWYRQDPGQGLRLIYYSQIVNDFQKGDIAEGYSVSREKKESFPLTVTSAQKNPTAFYLCASSINEYGYTFGSGTRLTVV.

The chain recombines TRBV15 with TRBJ1-3, with TRBD1 identical over 7 bases. Per the germline V gene, CDR1 is LNHNV and CDR2 is YYDKDF (reference sequence). The CDR3 is 18 amino acids. Germline trimming cut 2 bases from V and 0 bases from J; bases unmatched to any gene: 10. For the CDR3, the DNA is TGTGCCACCAGCAGATCCATGACAGGGCCCCTCTCTGGAAACACCATATATTTT. Translated, it gives CATSRSMTGPLSGNTIYF.

V gene TRBV28 combines with J gene TRBJ2-3, with D hard to call. The CDR3 extends over 13 amino acids. Trimming pared 5 bases from V and 1 base from J, leaving 7 bases between. CDR1 MDHEN and CDR2 SYDVKM come from the germline V gene. The CDR3 sequence: CASSPAGTDTQYF. DNA for the CDR3: TGTGCCAGCAGTCCGGCGGGCACAGATACGCAGTATTTT.

The chain links TRBV12-5 to TRBJ1-1; no firm D call. This CDR3 is built from 16 residues. V lost 0 bases, J lost 7 bases, and 18 bases lay in between. Germline V gives CDR1 LGHNT, CDR2 FRNRAP. CDR3 residues: CASGLVWQAHPNEAFF. CDR3 in DNA: TGTGCTAGTGGTTTGGTTTGGCAGGCTCATCCAAATGAAGCTTTCTTT.

The chain couples TRBV7-2 to TRBJ1-2, with TRBD1 matching over 8 bases. The germline V gene has CDR1 SGHTA and CDR2 FQGNSA. Unmatched junction bases numbered 8, after V lost 0 bases and J lost 2 bases. This CDR3 contains 17 residues. CDR3 DNA sequence: TGTGCCAGCAGCTTAGCTCCCGGACAGGGCCGGAACTATGGCTACACCTTC. Its translation is CASSLAPGQGRNYGYTF.

The rearrangement links TRBV10-2 to TRBJ2-3, with 11 bases lining up with TRBD2. V was clipped by 2 bases and J by 6 bases; unmatched bases: 13. The germline V gene has CDR1 WSHSY and CDR2 SAAADI. This CDR3 contains 18 residues. In DNA, the CDR3 is TGCGCCAGCAGTGAGGCCCTAACTAGCGGGGGACGTCCGGATACGCAGTATTTT. Translating it yields CASSEALTSGGRPDTQYF.

The sample holds many counts of this clone. The CDR3 region is CASTFGVPGTQYF. The CDR3 region has the DNA TGTGCCAGCACCTTCGGGGTCCCCGGGACCCAGTACTTC. J is TRBJ2-5 and V is TRBV2, with D possibly being TRBD2 (5 bases). Germline V lookup: CDR1 SNHLY, CDR2 FYNNEI. This CDR3 spans 13 amino acids. The V gene lost 7 bases and the J gene lost 7 bases, with 16 bases spanning the gap.

This sequence joins TRBV5-6 and TRBJ2-7, with TRBD2 identical over 10 bases. The V gene end was trimmed by 1 base and the J gene end by 3 bases; junction bases not matched to a gene: 10. Germline V gene sequence: CDR1 SGHDT, CDR2 YYEEEE. The CDR3 has 17 residues. The CDR3, as DNA: TGTGCCAGCAGCTTGAGGGCCATAGCGGGGGGCCTCTACGAGCAGTACGTC. It specifies CASSLRAIAGGLYEQYV.

The V gene is TRBV7-9, the J gene TRBJ1-4; maybe TRBD1 (5 bases). Trimming took off 5 bases at V and 6 bases at J, with 19 bases between the two ends. Germline CDR1 and CDR2: SEHNR and FQNEAQ (reference sequence). This CDR3 spans 16 amino acids. The CDR3 DNA follows: TGTGCCAGCAGCCTATACGGTCGGGGGTGGGATGAAAAACTGTTTTTT. Its protein product is CASSLYGRGWDEKLFF.

The genes are TRBV6-6 and TRBJ2-1; TRBD2 agrees at 7 bases. V lost 4 bases, J lost 16 bases, and 10 bases stayed unmatched. The CDR3 extends over 12 amino acids. Germline lookup yields CDR1 MNHNY and CDR2 SVGAGI (reference sequence). The CDR3 coding sequence is TGTGCCAGCAGTTTCCCCGCCGGGAGGAGTTTCTTC. It codes for CASSFPAGRSFF.

As DNA, the CDR3 is TGTGCCAGCAACGGACTAGCGGGGGAGACCCAGTACTTC. Its protein is CASNGLAGETQYF. This chain uses TRBV2 with TRBJ2-5; 12 bases match TRBD2. From germline, CDR1 is SNHLY and CDR2 FYNNEI. The CDR3 covers 13 residues. J lost 5 bases, V lost 7 bases, and 2 bases had no gene match.

This clone was counted once. The J gene is TRBJ2-7, the V gene TRBV10-1, with D tentatively TRBD2 (5 bases). Trimming cost V 2 bases and J 7 bases, with 12 bases left between them. This CDR3 has 13 amino acids. Germline V lookup: CDR1 WNHNN, CDR2 SYGVQD (reference sequence). CDR3 sequence reads: CASSETLTGEQYV. The CDR3 coding sequence is TGCGCCAGCAGTGAGACTCTTACGGGGGAGCAGTACGTC.

V and J are TRBV1 and TRBJ2-5; the table's D call TRBD2 went unverified against the DNA. TRBV1 represents a pseudogene. The CDR3 totals 11 residues. CDR3 sequence reads: CTSSQVKTQYF. DNA for the CDR3: TGCACCAGCAGCCAAGTAAAGACCCAGTACTTC.

The genes are TRBV6-2 or TRBV6-3 and TRBJ2-7, with TRBD1 matching 12 bases. Germline CDR1 MNHEY, CDR2 SVGEGT. V was pared by 2 bases and J by 6 bases, with 11 bases of the junction left unmatched. The CDR3 length is 17 residues. This CDR3 reads CASSYARPGTGGGEQYF. CDR3 nucleotide sequence: TGTGCCAGCAGTTACGCCCGACCCGGGACAGGGGGCGGCGAGCAGTACTTC.